A single sample gave rise to the 23 T cell receptor beta chains below, sequenced in a study of blood T cell repertoires in COVID-19. The data were produced by immunoSEQ multiplex PCR, yet TCRdb's version contains in-frame clones alone and is incomplete. The profile covers about 200,000 clones, with approximately 89% appearing a single time and around 4% taken by the ten largest. The material sequenced was PBMCs or T cells enriched from blood (not recorded which). The source is a woman in her twenties or thirties with acute COVID-19.

The chain uses TRBV13 and TRBJ2-1, with D perhaps matching TRBD1 (6 bases). There are 15 residues in the CDR3. Trimming took 2 bases from V and 2 from J, leaving 10 bases between them. From germline, CDR1 is PRHDT and CDR2 FYEKMQ (reference sequence). CDR3 sequence (DNA): TGTGCCAGCAGCTTATCCAGGGGAGCCTACAATGAGCAGTTCTTC. Residues: CASSLSRGAYNEQFF.

The genes are TRBV29-1 and TRBJ1-2; 7 bases agree with TRBD1. The germline V gene encodes CDR1 SQVTM and CDR2 ANQGSEA. This CDR3 has 13 amino acids. V lost 7 bases to trimming and J lost 0 bases; unmatched junction nucleotides: 5. The CDR3 protein is CSARDRANYGYTF. The DNA for the CDR3 is TGCAGCGCTCGGGACAGAGCTAACTATGGCTACACCTTC.

The J gene is TRBJ1-2, the V gene TRBV7-8; D possibly corresponds to TRBD1 (6 bases). CDR3 length: 15 residues. V was shortened by 2 bases and J by 0 bases, with 10 bases between the two germline ends. Germline V CDR1 and CDR2: SGHVS, FQNEAQ. This chain's CDR3 is CASSLYRVSNYGYTF. In DNA form, the CDR3 reads TGTGCCAGCAGCTTATACAGGGTTTCTAACTATGGCTACACCTTC.

This chain links TRBV15 with TRBJ2-3, with 7 bases that match TRBD1. The CDR3 length is 17 residues. Germline V gene lookup returns CDR1 LNHNV and CDR2 YYDKDF (reference sequence). V trimming: 2 bases; J trimming: 2 bases; junction bases outside the gene matches: 10. CDR3 DNA sequence: TGTGCCACCAGCAGAAACTTTGACAGGGAGTCCACAGATACGCAGTATTTT. Translated: CATSRNFDRESTDTQYF.

The chain couples TRBV7-9 to TRBJ2-7; TRBD2 aligns across 10 bases. CDR3 length: 18 amino acids. Losses at the gene ends were 5 bases for V and 1 base for J; bases not matched to a gene: 14. Germline V gives CDR1 SEHNR, CDR2 FQNEAQ (reference sequence). The CDR3 loop reads CASSHGGRTSGLSYEQYF. The CDR3 nucleotides are TGTGCCAGCAGCCATGGGGGGCGGACTAGCGGCTTGTCCTACGAGCAGTACTTC.

This chain links TRBV13 with TRBJ1-6, with TRBD1 identical over 9 bases. Germline CDR1 is PRHDT and CDR2 is FYEKMQ (reference sequence). J lost 10 bases, V lost 5 bases, and 12 bases had no gene match. This CDR3 has 16 amino acids. CDR3 in DNA: TGTGCCAGCAGCGAACCGGGACAGGGAAGGGGATCACCCCTCCACTTT. Amino acids: CASSEPGQGRGSPLHF.

The chain is built from TRBV10-3 and TRBJ2-3; tentatively, D is TRBD2 (6 bases). Between the trimmed V and J ends, which lost 0 bases and 7 bases, there was a span of 8 bases. The length of the CDR3 is 13 residues. Germline CDR1 is ENHRY and CDR2 is SYGVKD. The CDR3 nucleotides are TGTGCCATCAGTGAGTCTGGGGGGTATACGCAGTATTTT. It encodes CAISESGGYTQYF.

The chain is built from TRBV7-9 and TRBJ2-2; D is perhaps TRBD2 (5 bases). Looked up from germline, CDR1 is SEHNR and CDR2 is FQNEAQ (reference sequence). This CDR3 is 15 amino acids long. With 5 bases removed from V and 2 bases from J, the gap between germline ends came to 12 bases. CDR3 nucleotides: TGTGCCAGCAGCCCAATACGGGGTAACACCGGGGAGCTGTTTTTT. This sequence encodes CASSPIRGNTGELFF.

This clone was recorded only once. The rearrangement links TRBV11-3 to TRBJ2-3; 8 bases agree with TRBD2. The CDR3 is 15 residues long. V lost 0 bases to trimming and J lost 2 bases; unmatched junction nucleotides: 1. Germline CDR1 and CDR2: SGHNT and YENEEA. CDR3 DNA: TGTGCCAGCAGCTTAGAGCGGGGGGTCACAGATACGCAGTATTTT. This codes for CASSLERGVTDTQYF.

This chain links TRBV12-3 or TRBV12-4 with TRBJ1-1; D unclear. Trimming pared 2 bases from V and 1 base from J, leaving 5 bases between. The CDR3 consists of 13 residues. CDR3 DNA sequence: TGTGCCAGCAGTTTAACTGAGAACACTGAAGCTTTCTTT. As protein: CASSLTENTEAFF.

The CDR3 nucleotides read TGCGCCAGCAGCCAGGCCAGGGGGTACGAGCAGTACTTC. Protein: CASSQARGYEQYF. The rearrangement links TRBV4-3 to TRBJ2-7, with 7 bases lining up with TRBD1. Trimming at V came to 3 bases and at J to 4 bases, leaving 3 bases not matched to a gene. Germline CDR1 is LGHNA and CDR2 is YSLEER. CDR3 length: 13 amino acids.

The chain employs TRBV7-6 and TRBJ2-6; D remains unclear. The germline CDR1 and CDR2 sequences are SGHVS and FNYEAQ. Trimming removed 1 base from V and 1 base from J, with 8 bases in between. The CDR3 extends over 16 amino acids. The CDR3 loop is CASSLGSKSGANVLTF. The DNA of the CDR3 is TGTGCCAGCAGCTTAGGTAGTAAGTCTGGGGCCAACGTCCTGACTTTC.

The chain uses TRBV19 and TRBJ2-1; TRBD2 agrees at 8 bases. V was pared by 7 bases and J by 0 bases, with 5 bases of the junction left unmatched. CDR3 size: 15 residues. Germline V lookup: CDR1 LNHDA, CDR2 SQIVND (reference sequence). CDR3 bases: TGTGCCAGTAAGACCACTAGCGGCTCCTACAATGAGCAGTTCTTC. It encodes CASKTTSGSYNEQFF.

The chain joins TRBV6-5 to TRBJ1-6, with D maybe TRBD1 (5 bases). Germline assignment: CDR1 MNHEY and CDR2 SVGAGI. The CDR3 runs 15 residues. Trimming pared 10 bases from V and 5 bases from J, leaving 18 bases between. In nucleotides, the CDR3 is TGTGCCACTACCTTAGGGGCGGATCATAATTCACCCCTCCACTTT. It translates to CATTLGADHNSPLHF.

This clone came up many times. The chain links TRBV25-1 to TRBJ2-5, with D perhaps matching TRBD2 (5 bases). This CDR3 has 15 residues. Germline lookup yields CDR1 MGHDK and CDR2 SYGVNS. Trimming took 7 bases from V and 0 from J, leaving 15 bases between them. CDR3 sequence (DNA): TGTGCCAGCACCCCGGGAACCGGCCACCAAGAGACCCAGTACTTC. The encoded protein is CASTPGTGHQETQYF.

V and J are TRBV3-1 (or the pseudogene TRBV3-2) and TRBJ1-2; a possible D gene is TRBD1 (6 bases). V was pared by 1 base and J by 8 bases, with 14 bases between. Germline V gene data show CDR1 as LGHDT and CDR2 as YNNKEL (reference sequence). CDR3 length equals 14 residues. In DNA form, the CDR3 reads TGTGCCAGCAGCCAAGTATCAGGGGTGGGCGGCTACACCTTC. Protein: CASSQVSGVGGYTF.

This clone was detected a few times. The CDR3 region is CASSPLDRGGYTF. CDR3 sequence (DNA): TGTGCCAGCAGTCCCCTCGACAGAGGTGGCTACACCTTC. The chain employs TRBV12-3 or TRBV12-4 and TRBJ1-2, with D possibly TRBD1 on 5 matching bases. CDR3 length: 13 residues. V was pared by 5 bases and J by 7 bases, with 14 bases between.

The rearrangement uses TRBV7-9 and TRBJ1-6; tentatively, D is TRBD1 (6 bases). V dropped 3 bases and J dropped 2 bases, with 14 bases sitting between them. The CDR3 loop spans 17 amino acids. In germline, CDR1 is SEHNR, CDR2 FQNEAQ (reference sequence). CDR3: CASSFGQGIPYNSPLHF. CDR3 nucleotides: TGTGCCAGCAGCTTCGGGCAGGGGATTCCCTATAATTCACCCCTCCACTTT.

V and J are TRBV12-3 or TRBV12-4 and TRBJ2-1; D may be TRBD2 (7 bases). This CDR3 region has 13 residues. The V gene lost 4 bases and the J gene lost 10 bases, with 14 bases spanning the gap. CDR3 protein: CASSWGGGTEQFF. The CDR3 DNA reads as TGTGCCAGCAGTTGGGGAGGGGGGACCGAGCAGTTCTTC.

The J gene is TRBJ2-7, the V gene TRBV3-1 (or the pseudogene TRBV3-2), with D hard to call. The V gene's germline CDR1 is LGHDT and CDR2 YNNKEL (reference sequence). This CDR3 is 14 amino acids long. V lost 1 base and J 6 bases, leaving 13 bases between the germline ends. The CDR3 loop reads CASSQVPRAVEQYF. As DNA, the CDR3 is TGTGCCAGCAGCCAAGTCCCCCGTGCGGTCGAGCAGTACTTC.

V gene TRBV24-1 combines with J gene TRBJ2-7, with D possibly matching TRBD1 (6 bases). The CDR3 has 15 amino acids. Germline assignment: CDR1 KGHDR and CDR2 SFDVKD. The V gene lost 1 base and the J gene lost 7 bases, with 16 bases spanning the gap. This CDR3 is CATSDFGGMSGEQYF. The CDR3 region has the DNA TGTGCCACCAGTGATTTTGGGGGCATGTCTGGAGAGCAGTACTTC.

This clone came up once. This chain links TRBV19 with TRBJ2-7; TRBD2 aligns across 7 bases. The V gene's germline CDR1 is LNHDA and CDR2 SQIVND (reference sequence). The CDR3 has 13 amino acids. Trimming cost V 1 base and J 5 bases; bases outside gene matches: 2. The CDR3: CASSIGEGNEQYF. CDR3 bases: TGTGCCAGTAGTATAGGGGAGGGAAACGAGCAGTACTTC.

This rearrangement joins TRBV7-6 to TRBJ2-5, with D tentatively TRBD2 (5 bases). CDR3 length equals 15 residues. Germline values: CDR1 SGHVS, CDR2 FNYEAQ. V lost 1 base and J 5 bases, leaving 14 bases between the germline ends. DNA for the CDR3: TGTGCCAGCAGCTTAGGTAGCCACGGGGTCGAGACCCAGTACTTC. Its translation: CASSLGSHGVETQYF. Complete variable domain (other parts from reference TRBV7-6 and TRBJ2-5): GAGVSQSPRYKVTKRGQDVALRCDPISGHVSLYWYRQALGQGPEFLTYFNYEAQQDKSGLPNDRFSAERPEGSISTLTIQRTEQRDSAMYRCASSLGSHGVETQYFGPGTRLLVL.